The present entry profiles one T cell receptor (beta chain) with its context. What it recognizes is unknown. This CDR3 comprises 16 residues. V lost 2 bases, J lost 0 bases, and 16 bases lay in between. CDR1 GTSNPN and CDR2 SVGIG come from the germline V gene (reference sequence). Sample treatment: 15 to 20 received Ad26.COV2.S at low or high dose, single or two shots; several received placebo; per-sample allocation not given. On day 63 after the first injection, vaccine and placebo recipients gave samples. Vaccine was an Ad26 vector expressing Wuhan-strain SARS-CoV-2 spike. The sample comes from a study of Ad26.COV2.S vaccination and SARS-CoV-2 variants. Study information: Among those in the COV1001 Ad26.COV2.S trial arm was the donor. The study's findings and limits: Vaccinees showed greater spike-specific TCR breadth than placebo recipients.

Libraries were prepared by immunoSEQ multiplex PCR; TCRdb keeps only in-frame clonotypes and omits some of them. The table lists approximately 500,000 clones, roughly nine tenths of them singletons, with more than 10% in the top ten. This chain links TRBV30 with TRBJ1-1; D unresolved. The receptor was derived from a person aged 18-65 years who received the Ad26.COV2.S COVID-19 vaccine or a placebo. The sample consisted of peripheral blood, taken in a trial of Ad26.COV2.S vaccine versus placebo. The CDR3 bases are TGTGCCTGGAGTCCCCTTGGTGGAGGCATGAACACTGAAGCTTTCTTT. This translates into CAWSPLGGGMNTEAFF.